This TCR beta chain appears in the sequencing data of a study of T-cell memory formation after mild COVID-19. Across the study: For the most part, TCR clusters were specific to one donor. Study-wide findings and caveats: Contracting CD4+ clones sat mainly in CM and EM; CD8+ in EMRA. Day 15 to 85 contracting clones showed balanced CD4/CD8; day 15 to 37 expanders favored CD4+.

TCRdb re-called the 5' RACE reads through MiXCR, storing one row per CDR3 protein. There are some 250,000 distinct CDR3 sequences in the sample; more than 15% occur only once, and 20% to 25% lies in the top ten. The CDR3 has 15 amino acids. Losses at the gene ends were 5 bases for V and 8 bases for J; bases not matched to a gene: 11. A remark on this clonotype: What it binds is unknown.

The sample comprised PBMCs or a T cell subset sorted from them (not recorded which). The receptor comes from a man younger than 35 who had mild COVID-19 (a few samples of this study predate the infection). Cell type and time point are not known. V is TRBV12-3 or TRBV12-4 and J is TRBJ2-1; 8 bases fit TRBD1. For the CDR3, the DNA is TGTGCCAGCAGTACGACAGGGGCCGCGGGCTATGAGCAGTTCTTC. Translating it yields CASSTTGAAGYEQFF.